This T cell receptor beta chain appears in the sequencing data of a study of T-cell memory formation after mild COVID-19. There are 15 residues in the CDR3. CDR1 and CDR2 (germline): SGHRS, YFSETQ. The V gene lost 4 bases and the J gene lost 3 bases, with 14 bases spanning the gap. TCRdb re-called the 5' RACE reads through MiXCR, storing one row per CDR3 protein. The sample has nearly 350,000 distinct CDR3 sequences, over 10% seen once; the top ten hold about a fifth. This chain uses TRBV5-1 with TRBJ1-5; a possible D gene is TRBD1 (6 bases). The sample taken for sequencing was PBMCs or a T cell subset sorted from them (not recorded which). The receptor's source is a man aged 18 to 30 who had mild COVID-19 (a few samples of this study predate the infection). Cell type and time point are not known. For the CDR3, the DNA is TGCGCCAGCAGCCCTTTGGGGGGGCCCAATCAGCCCCAGCATTTT. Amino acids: CASSPLGGPNQPQHF.